Presented here are 16 T cell receptor beta chains from one specimen sequenced in a study of cytomegalovirus exposure and HLA in healthy donors. The PCR had 60 Vbeta and 13 Jbeta primers. The data were produced by immunoSEQ multiplex PCR, yet TCRdb's version contains in-frame clones alone and is incomplete. In the table there are approximately 150,000 clones, roughly 75% of which are singletons. Material for sequencing was PBMCs. The receptors here all came from a male donor in good health and CMV-seronegative.

The rearrangement links TRBV9 to TRBJ1-1; TRBD1 might be the D (6 bases). Germline V gives CDR1 SGDLS, CDR2 YYNGEE. There are 16 residues in the CDR3. V was cut by 3 bases and J by 2 bases, with 17 bases left in between. The DNA for the CDR3 is TGTGCCAGCAGCGCCTCCGGGGGGGGCTTAAACACTGAAGCTTTCTTT. This codes for CASSASGGGLNTEAFF.

CDR3 nucleotide sequence: TGTGCCAGCAGTCCGGGCGGGTATGCTGCAGATACGCAGTATTTT. This codes for CASSPGGYAADTQYF. V usage is TRBV2 and J usage is TRBJ2-3; possibly TRBD2 for D (5 bases). V was trimmed by 5 bases and J by 4 bases, leaving 16 bases between them. This CDR3 is built from 15 residues. Germline V gene data show CDR1 as SNHLY and CDR2 as FYNNEI.

V usage is TRBV28 and J usage is TRBJ1-6; D gene unclear. CDR3 size: 14 residues. The ends were cut back, 5 bases at V and 8 bases at J, with 13 bases in the middle. The germline gives CDR1 MDHEN, CDR2 SYDVKM. The CDR3 DNA reads TGTGCCAGCAGTCCCGGGGTGAGGGATTCACCCCTCCACTTT. It codes for CASSPGVRDSPLHF.

This chain uses TRBV6-1 with TRBJ2-1; TRBD2 aligns across 12 bases. The CDR3 runs 18 residues. V lost 1 base to trimming and J lost 8 bases; unmatched junction nucleotides: 12. Germline CDR1 and CDR2: MNHNS and SASEGT. The CDR3, as DNA: TGTGCCAGCAGTGAAGTCCATACTTCTAGCGGGGGGGCTTATGAGCAGTTCTTC. This translates into CASSEVHTSSGGAYEQFF.

J is TRBJ1-5 and V is TRBV5-1, with 9 bases lining up with TRBD1. The germline gives CDR1 SGHRS, CDR2 YFSETQ. Unmatched junction bases numbered 5, after V lost 3 bases and J lost 7 bases. The CDR3 spans 14 residues. As DNA, the CDR3 is TGCGCCAGCAGCTCCGGACAGGGGACGCAGCCCCAGCATTTT. Its translation: CASSSGQGTQPQHF.

This clone was found a few times. The chain couples TRBV2 to TRBJ2-2; TRBD1 matches 11 bases. The CDR3 extends over 14 amino acids. The ends lost 6 bases at V and 9 bases at J; junction bases unmatched: 6. Germline lookup yields CDR1 SNHLY and CDR2 FYNNEI. The CDR3 region is CASSKGQGDRELFF. The CDR3 coding sequence is TGTGCCAGCAGCAAGGGACAGGGGGACCGGGAGCTGTTTTTT.

This clone was seen only a few times. This chain connects TRBV5-1 to TRBJ2-5; 10 nucleotides agree with TRBD1. The length of the CDR3 is 18 residues. The germline CDR1 and CDR2 sequences are SGHRS and YFSETQ. J was trimmed by 0 bases and V by 0 bases; bases with no gene match: 8. CDR3 residues: CASSLGIRGTGDQETQYF. The CDR3 DNA reads TGCGCCAGCAGCTTGGGGATAAGAGGGACAGGGGACCAAGAGACCCAGTACTTC.

The rearrangement links TRBV18 to TRBJ1-2; maybe TRBD1 (5 bases). CDR1 and CDR2 from the germline V gene are KGHSH and LQKENI. The CDR3 is made up of 13 amino acids. V was pared by 3 bases and J by 0 bases, with 5 bases between. The DNA of the CDR3 is TGTGCCAGCTCACCGACAGCTAACTATGGCTACACCTTC. Translating it yields CASSPTANYGYTF.

This clone was seen only a few times. V and J are TRBV6-1 and TRBJ2-7, with 8 positions matching TRBD2. With V trimmed by 3 bases and J by 3 bases, 7 bases remained unmatched. Germline lookup yields CDR1 MNHNS and CDR2 SASEGT. CDR3 size: 15 residues. DNA for the CDR3: TGTGCCAGCAGTGAGGGGACTAGGACCATCTACGAGCAGTACTTC. This encodes CASSEGTRTIYEQYF.

J is TRBJ2-5 and V is TRBV6-1; tentative D call: TRBD1 (5 bases). The J call is uncertain, as TRBJ2-7 better fits the DNA end. The CDR3 spans 15 residues. The germline V gene has CDR1 MNHNS and CDR2 SASEGT. The CDR3 DNA follows: TGTGCCAGCAGTGTGCTCATTCAGGGCTCCTACGAGCAGTACTTC. It translates to CASSVLIQGSYEQYF.

Comments on this clone: No DNA is shown, since the ends of the CDR3 on it are uncertain; the CDR3 is the one TCRdb lists. The V call is TRBV6-5, the J call TRBJ2-3; the table assigns TRBD1, which was not confirmed against the DNA. From its first to its last residue, the CDR3 has 13 amino acids. The germline CDR1 and CDR2 sequences are MNHEY and SVGAGI. This chain's CDR3 is CASSLLWGTRSIF.

V gene TRBV28 combines with J gene TRBJ1-2; 8 bases are shared with TRBD1. V lost 5 bases, J lost 7 bases, and 12 bases stayed unmatched. Germline V lookup: CDR1 MDHEN, CDR2 SYDVKM. The CDR3 contains 15 residues. The CDR3 loop is CASSLAGTGGGGYTF. Written as DNA, the CDR3 is TGTGCCAGCAGTCTCGCCGGGACAGGCGGGGGTGGCTACACCTTC.

The rearrangement uses TRBV6-1 and TRBJ2-2, with a tentative D call TRBD2 (6 bases). From germline, CDR1 is MNHNS and CDR2 SASEGT. Trimming left V 2 bases short and J 5 bases short, with 12 bases between. The CDR3 consists of 15 residues. DNA for the CDR3: TGTGCCAGCAGTGAAAATTGGGCGGGGACCGGGGAGCTGTTTTTT. Its translation is CASSENWAGTGELFF.

CDR3 region: CASSPPSTGELFF. The CDR3 DNA reads TGTGCCAGCTCACCCCCATCAACCGGGGAGCTGTTTTTT. V and J are TRBV18 and TRBJ2-2; D gene uncertain. Per the germline V gene, CDR1 is KGHSH and CDR2 is LQKENI. The CDR3 sequence is 13 residues long. Trimming shortened V by 3 bases and J by 5 bases, and 7 bases separated the two germline ends.

V and J are TRBV28 and TRBJ1-2; tentative D call: TRBD1 (6 bases). Germline V gene sequence: CDR1 MDHEN, CDR2 SYDVKM. CDR3 length: 14 amino acids. Deletions cut 6 bases from V and 6 bases from J, with 17 bases between. The CDR3 reads CASSPPFGGNGYTF. In DNA, the CDR3 is TGTGCCAGCAGCCCCCCCTTTGGGGGCAATGGCTACACCTTC.

The rearrangement joins TRBV28 to TRBJ2-2, with D possibly TRBD1 on 6 matching bases. V dropped 6 bases and J dropped 8 bases, with 22 bases sitting between them. There are 16 residues in the CDR3. The germline CDR1 and CDR2 sequences are MDHEN and SYDVKM. The CDR3 bases are TGTGCCAGCAGCCCGTCAGGGGCCCCTTTCCCAGGGGAGCTGTTTTTT. This translates into CASSPSGAPFPGELFF.